This T cell receptor (beta chain) was sequenced for a study of shared clonotypes between healthy human individuals. As originally analysed: Filtering of immunoSEQ junctional sequences could not match full-length read filtering. Libraries were prepared by immunoSEQ multiplex PCR; TCRdb keeps only in-frame clonotypes and omits some of them. V and J calls and clone size follow that table, whereas D and trimming were derived from the DNA. The sample has roughly 2.6 million clones, around nine tenths seen once; the top ten hold over 0.12%. There are 14 residues in the CDR3. Sequencing input: naive CD4+ T cells sorted from blood. Subset noted: CD45RA+ positively selected. The clonotype comes from a man younger than 35 in good health. The chain combines TRBV1 with TRBJ2-2; the DNA was not compared with TRBD2, the D call given in the table. TRBV1 is described as a pseudogene. The CDR3 sequence: CTSISGLASGELFF. CDR3 nucleotides: TGCACCAGCATTTCGGGACTAGCGTCCGGGGAGCTGTTTTTT.